This T cell receptor beta chain was observed in a study of T cells after yellow fever vaccination. Looking at the study overall: For low cell numbers, libraries were made with SMART-Seq v4 Ultra Low Input.

Germline assignment: CDR1 KGHSH and CDR2 LQKENI. Trimming cost V 9 bases and J 9 bases; bases outside gene matches: 16. CDR3 length equals 14 residues. Conversion of TCR transcripts into cDNA relied on 5'RACE template switching, which added a universal primer site and UMIs. TCRdb ran MiXCR on the 5' RACE reads and lists one entry per CDR3 protein. Of 500,000 to 700,000 distinct CDR3 sequences in the sample, less than 20% were seen once. This rearrangement joins TRBV18 to TRBJ2-7; 8 nucleotides match TRBD2. The receptor was isolated from a man aged 25-45 years who received the YFV17D yellow fever vaccine. The sequencing used PBMCs, collected 15 days after the yellow fever booster vaccination. CDR3 DNA sequence: TGTGCCAGTTCCCTCCCGGGACTAGGGGATCCGCAGTACTTC. Translation gives CASSLPGLGDPQYF.